Described below is a single T cell receptor (beta chain) sequence and its context. The CDR3 loop spans 13 amino acids. Germline trimming cut 6 bases from V and 7 bases from J; bases unmatched to any gene: 7. The data originate from a study of blood T cell repertoires in COVID-19. Clones were read by immunoSEQ multiplex PCR, and TCRdb kept only the in-frame ones, dropping some. The sample contains around 300,000 clones, roughly 88% of which appear only once. Seattle enrolled patients during active infection and tracked them longitudinally. The TCR was taken from a woman younger than 45 with COVID-19, enrolled during active disease. The chain couples TRBV12-3 or TRBV12-4 to TRBJ2-5; TRBD1 aligns across 8 bases. The sample comprised peripheral blood. The DNA for the CDR3 is TGTGCCAGCAGCCCGACAGGGGCGGCGACCCAGTACTTC. Amino acid sequence: CASSPTGAATQYF.